This T cell receptor (beta chain) derives from a study of T cells expressing NK-cell markers. Study-wide context: Sorted CD3+CD56-NKG2C+, CD3+CD56+NKG2C+ and CD3+CD56+NKG2C- T cells supplied the TCR beta repertoires. Just one sequenced donor of eight was HCMV-seronegative, while seven were seropositive. Study conclusions and caveats: Of CD8+ T cells, about 1.0-7.5% belonged to dominant NKG2C+ clonotypes in several donors. Researchers report these clonotypes also headed the CD3+CD56-NKG2C+ fraction in four donors.

On this clonotype: Its specificity is unknown.

Germline CDR1 reads DFQATT; CDR2 reads SNEGSKA (reference sequence). The CDR3 has 16 amino acids. Each CDR3 protein gets one entry in TCRdb, which reprocessed the 5' RACE reads and gives no DNA. The listing records under 35,000 distinct CDR3 sequences. This rearrangement joins TRBV20-1 to TRBJ2-1; TCRdb's D call, TRBD1, is unchecked because there is no DNA. Sequenced input: blood T cells: a sorted CD56 or NKG2C T cell subset, CD4+ or CD8+ T cells, or bulk PBMC T cells (not recorded which). The sequence came from a woman between 18 and 70 years old in good health. The CDR3 region is CSAREPGEGARDEQFF.